This T cell receptor (beta chain) was identified in a study of cytomegalovirus exposure and HLA in healthy donors (dated by TCRdb to 2017 to 2019). Study-level background: An earlier analysis of some 500 of the donors reported 250 to 300 Gb of sequence data and roughly 100 million unique TCR beta sequences from approximately 180 million T cells. HLA typing covered class I and class II loci at four-digit resolution. An earlier analysis of 587 of the donors applied high-throughput TCR beta sequencing to assess whether each TCR beta V gene segment acted as functional or pseudogenic. To predict cytomegalovirus infection status, the study brought together high-throughput TCR immunosequencing, statistical association of individual TCRs with disease status, and machine learning. Typing coverage varied by locus: roughly 629-630 donors for A, B, C, DRB1 and DQB1; roughly 510 for DQA1; approximately 570 for DPA1; 450 to 480 for DPB1. The later analysis used no new phenotypic data to find candidate immune exposures, relying instead on TCR beta sequences and their occurrence across donors. Along with the roughly 700-subject first cohort, a separate validation cohort of about 110 different subjects was used. A later analysis re-examined previously published TCR beta repertoires from more than 650 donors and added high-resolution HLA genotyping to investigate patterns of TCR occurrence. Across 398 genotyped donors of the cohort, an average of roughly 230,000 unique TCR beta nucleotide sequences per donor were sequenced, and roughly a sixth of those sequences were non-productive. Genome-wide SNP genotypes for about three fifths of the roughly 670 donors were used in a later genetic analysis, which treated that subset as a discovery cohort. All discovery cohort repertoires had been generated on a single sequencing platform. Of the roughly 410 genotyped donors, over 80% were placed in the genetic ancestry cluster associated with self-reported Caucasian donors. Using immunosequencing, the study profiled T cell repertoires from about 620 subjects and related those repertoires to cytomegalovirus serostatus. The aim of the study was to test whether cataloging public T cell receptors could identify signatures of past pathogen exposure. About 320 gigabases of sequencing data and approximately 85 million unique TCR sequences were included in an early release covering about 700 HLA-typed donors. Alongside the repertoire data, information on donor age, sex, ethnicity and CMV serostatus was compiled. Five DR-DQ haplotypes were treated as single units for association and clustering because of strong linkage in the cohort. Study-wide conclusions, independent of this receptor: In vitro tests confirmed that three of the cytomegalovirus-associated TCR beta chains recognize cytomegalovirus antigens. Most TCR sequences were observed very rarely across donors, whereas some public TCRs were present in many individuals. Because some donors lacked HLA typing at each locus, the association tests relied only on the typed subset. Because counts were too low, around 17 rarely observed V segments, including chromosome 9 orphons, were left out of the earlier analysis of 587 of the donors. A later analysis reported that several top co-occurrence clusters appeared linked to parvovirus B19, influenza, CMV and Epstein-Barr virus. Most CMV-associated TCR beta chains appeared to be HLA-restricted in a later analysis, and the HLA associations seemed to be driven largely by CMV exposure. Correlated functional status among segregating V segments might be attributable to linkage disequilibrium, but an unknown experimental factor could not be ruled out. In a later analysis, the rate of TCR association differed among HLA loci, with DRB1 alleles having the most associated TCRs and HLA-C alleles having the fewest. Broadly in line with IMGT annotations, most TCR beta V segments showed up in productive rearrangements about 90% or about 30% of the time in an earlier analysis of a few hundred of the donors. A later analysis found that HLA-associated TCR beta chains were more clonally expanded and had lower generation probabilities than equally common non-associated chains. The classifier was reported to diagnose cytomegalovirus status with high specificity and sensitivity in both the original and validation cohorts. Strong co-occurrence of HLA alleles, especially DR and DQ, made assigning TCR associations to individual alleles difficult. Presence/absence analyses assumed roughly uniform sequencing depth across donors, an assumption that may not hold. The sequencing pipeline was judged likely to have produced a cluster of highly shared sequence variants as a technical artifact. A later genetic analysis associated a missense DCLRE1C variant with V-gene and J-gene trimming of TCR beta chains, and an independent cohort replicated the association. In this cohort, only TCR beta chains were sequenced, and detectable features were limited by the absence of alpha or paired-chain data. It was suggested by the authors that the approach could potentially be generalized to other disease states and immunological phenotypes. A later genetic analysis reported fewer N-insertions in productive TCRs among donors in an Asian-associated ancestry cluster than the roughly 720-donor mean. In the study, some 160 TCR beta chains were listed as associated with cytomegalovirus. The only immune exposure information available for the cohort was CMV serostatus. Specific HLA alleles were associated with 16,951 TCR beta sequences at a false discovery rate of 0.05 in a later analysis. A further reported finding was that TCR beta sequences accurately predicted the HLA-A and HLA-B alleles for most subjects in the first cohort. The 87-base-pair reads could not distinguish some IMGT-functional V segments, including TRBV6-2 and TRBV6-3, so those segments were excluded.

The library was produced with the immunoSEQ multiplex PCR assay. For the multiplex PCR, a mixture combining 60 forward primers for TCR Vbeta segments and 13 reverse primers for TCR Jbeta segments was used. The CDR3 region of rearranged TCR beta genes was amplified from genomic DNA with a multiplex PCR assay. Amplified TCR beta libraries were sequenced as 87-base-pair reads on the Illumina HiSeq System. The study's own analysis went as follows. Across the 600 to 700 repertoires, a later analysis counted some 80 million unique TCR beta chains, roughly 11 million of which were shared by at least two donors. Raw reads were error-corrected and collapsed into unique sequences with a nearest-neighbor algorithm that merged closely related sequences to remove PCR and sequencing errors. To assign V, D and J gene segments, CDR3 sequences were aligned to IMGT reference sequences. For a sequence to be retained, a match of at least six nucleotides was required to both a V gene segment and a J gene segment. A rearrangement was called productive if the CDR3 had no stop codons and remained in frame with V and J, and every other rearrangement was called non-productive. Following IMGT convention, CDR3 was defined as the stretch from the second conserved V-encoded cysteine to the conserved J-encoded phenylalanine. Sequences without an unambiguous match to a single V gene segment were excluded from the earlier analysis of 500 to 700 of the donors. In an earlier analysis of more than 500 of the donors, a V segment was called functional when productive rearrangements were above 56.7%, and segregating when the standard deviation between donors exceeded 5%. A statistical classification framework was built for diagnosing cytomegalovirus status from the catalog of TCR beta chain sequences. In a later analysis, V and J genes were assigned by comparing TCR nucleotide sequences against IMGT/GENE-DB human TR gene sequences. The TCRdist pipeline was used in a later analysis to assign CDR3 sequences and most-parsimonious VDJ recombination scenarios. In a later analysis, each TCR beta chain was defined by its CDR3 amino acid sequence together with its V-gene family, and reads without a unique V-gene family were excluded. A later analysis removed roughly 590 highly shared, low-generation-probability nucleotide sequences to deal with suspected cross-contamination and a sequencing artifact. In a later analysis, a clonal expansion index was calculated for each public chain from normalized within-repertoire ranks of inferred template counts. Generation probabilities in a later analysis came from a VDJ recombination model fitted to out-of-frame rearrangements, and those results were checked against IGoR. A later analysis scored TCR-TCR, TCR-HLA and TCR-CMV co-occurrence with hypergeometric tests, applying a repertoire-size bias correction to TCR pairs. In a later analysis, false discovery rates were estimated by permuting HLA or CMV assignments 20 times. In a later analysis, co-occurring TCRs were grouped with DBSCAN, and TCRdist sequence similarity was added when clustering was performed within HLA-allele-positive subsets. Repertoires with fewer than 30,000 or more than 120,000 public chains were left out of co-occurrence clustering, as were about five repertoires with anomalous nucleotide sharing. Imported from immuneACCESS, the table was reduced by TCRdb to in-frame sequences with V and J called. These copies leave out some clones; in studies compared against another copy, an unresolved V gene accounts for under half, and the cause of the remainder is not known. The V and J calls and clone size come from that table; D and trimming were worked out from the DNA. This sample's table carries 220,000 or so clones. The ten largest clonotypes hold 0.9% to 1.4% of the sample.

Relative to germline, V is 6 bases shorter and J is 0 bases shorter, with 11 bases between their ends. The CDR3 spans 14 residues, from the cysteine through the phenylalanine. Only the CDR3 DNA stays, 42 bases, in frame from base 1. CDR1 and CDR2, looked up from the germline V gene (reference sequence), are MNHEY and SMNVEV. Comment on this clone: The antigen this receptor binds is unknown.

The cohort consisted of more than 650 healthy bone marrow donors. At the time of sampling, all cohort members were nominally healthy, though unrecorded immune exposures were likely present. The donor was CMV seropositive and was included in the group of 300 or so seropositive cohort members. Every donor gave a peripheral blood sample, and the peripheral blood mononuclear cells from that sample were used for TCR beta sequencing. The Qiagen DNeasy Blood Extraction Kit was used to extract genomic DNA from the blood cell samples. The source of this sequence is a girl aged 2-10 years in good health and CMV-seropositive. Sequencing was performed on PBMCs. This chain is built from TRBV27 and TRBJ2-5, with the D gene call left open. The CDR3 protein sequence reads: CASSPRGNQETQYF. The nucleotide sequence reads as follows: TGTGCCAGCAGCCCCCGAGGAAACCAAGAGACCCAGTACTTC.